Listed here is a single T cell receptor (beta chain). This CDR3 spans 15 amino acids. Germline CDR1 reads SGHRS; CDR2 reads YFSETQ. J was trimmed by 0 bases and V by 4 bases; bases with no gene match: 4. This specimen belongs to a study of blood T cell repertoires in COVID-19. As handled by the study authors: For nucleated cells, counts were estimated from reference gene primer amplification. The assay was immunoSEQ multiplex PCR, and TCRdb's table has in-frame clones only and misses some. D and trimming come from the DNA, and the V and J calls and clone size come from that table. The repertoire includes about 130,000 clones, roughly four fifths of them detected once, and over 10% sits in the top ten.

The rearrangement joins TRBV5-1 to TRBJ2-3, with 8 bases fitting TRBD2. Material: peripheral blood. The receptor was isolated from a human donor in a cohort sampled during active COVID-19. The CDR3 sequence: CASSRRGASTDTQYF. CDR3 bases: TGCGCCAGCAGCCGGCGGGGGGCTAGCACAGATACGCAGTATTTT.